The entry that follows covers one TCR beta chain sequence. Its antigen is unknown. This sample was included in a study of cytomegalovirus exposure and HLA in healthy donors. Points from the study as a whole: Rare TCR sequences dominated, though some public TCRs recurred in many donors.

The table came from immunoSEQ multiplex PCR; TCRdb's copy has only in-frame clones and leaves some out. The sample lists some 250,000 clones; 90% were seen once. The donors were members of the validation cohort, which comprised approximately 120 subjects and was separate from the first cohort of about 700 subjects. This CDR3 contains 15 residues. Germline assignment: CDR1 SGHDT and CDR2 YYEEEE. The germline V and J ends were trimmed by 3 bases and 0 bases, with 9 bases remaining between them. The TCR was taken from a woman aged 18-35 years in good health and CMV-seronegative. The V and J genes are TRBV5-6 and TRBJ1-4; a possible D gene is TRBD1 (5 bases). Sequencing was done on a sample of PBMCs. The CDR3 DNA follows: TGTGCCAGCAGCTCCGAAGGGGCAACTAATGAAAAACTGTTTTTT. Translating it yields CASSSEGATNEKLFF.